The entry below gives a single T cell receptor beta chain sequence along with its context. This sample stems from a study of blood T cell repertoires in COVID-19. Study information: Spain, Italy and the United States supplied samples that represented acute and convalescent COVID-19.

Cohort 3 donors counted as recovered after two negative PCRs, clearance, or resolved symptoms. V gave up 4 bases and J gave up 7 bases; unmatched junction bases: 9. The V gene's germline CDR1 is MGHDK and CDR2 SYGVNS. The CDR3 runs 15 residues. Authors' data handling: Cell counts per sample came from amplifying reference gene primers. Clones were read by immunoSEQ multiplex PCR, and TCRdb kept only the in-frame ones, dropping some. The V and J calls and clone size were taken over from that table, and D and trimming were inferred from the DNA. The sample carries about 100,000 clones, approximately 86% recorded once.

The V call is TRBV25-1, the J call TRBJ1-4, with TRBD1 identical over 7 bases. Source material: PBMCs or T cells enriched from blood (not recorded which). The receptor's source is a woman aged 45-65 years who had recovered from COVID-19. The CDR3 sequence: CASSAPGHRGEKLFF. DNA for the CDR3: TGTGCCAGCAGTGCTCCCGGGCACAGGGGTGAAAAACTGTTTTTT.